This T cell receptor beta chain was obtained from a study of tumor-infiltrating lymphocytes in primary liver carcinoma. General study results and limits: Tumors had a top-250-clone fraction that was significantly higher than blood (p = 0.039). Overlap between tumor regions exceeded overlap of tumor with adjacent tissue or blood.

Comments on this clonotype: Its antigen is undetermined.

Co-extracting RNA and DNA was done with about 18-33 mg of unsorted bulk tissue as input. All patients had surgically resected primary liver carcinoma. From 500 to 600 ng of total RNA, TCR beta-specific cDNA was reverse-transcribed using a constant-region primer. A slightly modified ARM-PCR protocol with three nested multiplex PCR rounds produced these TCR beta libraries. Forward primers for TRBV1-TRBV30 and a C-beta reverse primer served the first two PCR rounds, at approximately 10 cycles each. TCRdb recomputed calls from the multiplex PCR reads with MiXCR, one row per CDR3 protein. The sample yields about 190,000 distinct CDR3 sequences, around four fifths seen once. Germline V gives CDR1 SGHRS, CDR2 YFSETQ. The CDR3 extends over 16 amino acids.

Sequences were obtained from tumor tissue from primary liver carcinoma. This chain joins TRBV5-1 and TRBJ2-3; D remains ambiguous. Near its end, the DNA agrees better with TRBJ1-5, so the J call may be wrong. The receptor comes from a middle-aged man with primary liver carcinoma and hepatitis B virus infection. CDR3 residues: CASSLRTGGITDTQHF. The CDR3 DNA is TGCGCCAGCAGCTTGAGGACGGGCGGCATCACAGATACGCAGCATTTT.